Below are 21 T cell receptor beta chains sequenced from a single sample in a study of T cells in Graves' hyperthyroidism and ophthalmopathy. Researchers amplified the TCR beta CDR3 regions from RNA transcripts. Primed by the HTBI set, a first-round RT-PCR was run on the TCR CDR3. A single record per CDR3 protein comes from TCRdb applying MiXCR to the multiplex PCR reads. The table shows more than 500,000 distinct CDR3 sequences, with approximately 15% occurring only once. The material sequenced was blood. The receptors stem from a woman between 35 and 50 years old with Graves' ophthalmopathy.

This clonotype was recorded at least ten times. The chain uses TRBV12-3 or TRBV12-4 and TRBJ1-2; the D is unclear. CDR3 length equals 13 residues. V was pared by 2 bases and J by 6 bases, with 10 bases between. Here the CDR3 DNA reads TGTGCCAGCAGTTTACTACCCCGGGATGGCTACACCTTC. This gives the protein CASSLLPRDGYTF.

This clonotype was detected a few times. This chain connects TRBV12-3 or TRBV12-4 to TRBJ2-6; weak D call: TRBD1 (5 bases). This CDR3 contains 15 residues. The V end lost 6 bases, the J end lost 3 bases, and 12 bases lay between the germline ends. CDR3 nucleotide sequence: TGTGCCAGCAGCTACGTCAGGGATGGGGCCAACGTCCTGACTTTC. This gives the protein CASSYVRDGANVLTF.

This clonotype was detected many times. This chain uses TRBV28 with TRBJ1-2; D is unclear. The CDR3 runs 13 residues. CDR1 is MDHEN, CDR2 SYDVKM, per germline. The ends were cut back, 5 bases at V and 8 bases at J, with 15 bases in the middle. CDR3 in DNA: TGTGCCAGCAGTGTACCGGCGGAAGAAGGCTACACCTTC. Translation: CASSVPAEEGYTF.

The V call is TRBV18, the J call TRBJ2-2; TRBD1 agrees at 8 bases. Germline assignment: CDR1 KGHSH and CDR2 LQKENI. The CDR3 loop spans 16 amino acids. Unmatched junction bases numbered 9, after V lost 6 bases and J lost 3 bases. CDR3 loop: CASSRRTGIDTGELFF. CDR3 bases: TGTGCCAGCTCCCGAAGGACAGGGATAGACACCGGGGAGCTGTTTTTT.

This clonotype was recorded at least ten times. The chain recombines TRBV11-1 with TRBJ1-2; TRBD1 aligns across 10 bases. Looked up from germline, CDR1 is SGHAT and CDR2 is FQDESV (reference sequence). The J segment lost 8 bases and the V segment lost 6 bases, leaving 15 bases of the junction unmatched. The CDR3 spans 16 residues. The CDR3 sequence: CASSPGTGTGVVGYTF. The CDR3, as DNA: TGTGCCAGCAGTCCTGGGACCGGGACAGGGGTTGTCGGCTACACCTTC.

This clonotype was picked up many times. The chain has TRBV11-2 and TRBJ2-5, with D tentatively TRBD2 (5 bases). CDR3 length equals 14 residues. The V end was cut by 5 bases, the J end by 4 bases, with 14 bases between. Germline-derived CDR1 and CDR2 are SGHAT and FQNNGV. CDR3 sequence (DNA): TGTGCCAGCAGCCTCCCCGGGCTAGCAGAGACCCAGTACTTC. It codes for CASSLPGLAETQYF.

V is TRBV19 and J is TRBJ1-5, with 7 positions matching TRBD1. The CDR3 loop spans 13 amino acids. Per the germline V gene, CDR1 is LNHDA and CDR2 is SQIVND (reference sequence). Losses at the gene ends were 7 bases for V and 4 bases for J; bases not matched to a gene: 4. The CDR3 bases are TGTGCCAGTAAACGACAGGGAAATCAGCCCCAGCATTTT. Protein product: CASKRQGNQPQHF.

The sample holds many counts of this clonotype. V and J are TRBV19 and TRBJ2-5, with 13 bases that match TRBD2. The CDR3 is 16 residues long. Per germline, CDR1 LNHDA and CDR2 SQIVND (reference sequence). V lost 5 bases and J lost 5; bases outside the gene matches: 8. CDR3 protein: CASSPGLAGVMETQYF. The DNA of the CDR3 is TGTGCCAGTAGTCCTGGACTAGCGGGAGTGATGGAGACCCAGTACTTC.

This clonotype was seen repeatedly, ten times or more. The gene calls are TRBV7-8 and TRBJ1-2; a possible D gene is TRBD1 (5 bases). The CDR3 length is 15 residues. Germline V gene lookup returns CDR1 SGHVS and CDR2 FQNEAQ. V was pared by 0 bases and J by 2 bases, with 10 bases between. DNA for the CDR3: TGTGCCAGCAGCTTAGCGCCGGGGGTGAACTATGGCTACACCTTC. As protein: CASSLAPGVNYGYTF.

This clonotype was recorded at least ten times. The J gene is TRBJ1-1, the V gene TRBV6-2 or TRBV6-3, with a possible D match to TRBD1 (6 bases). Germline CDR1 and CDR2: MNHEY and SVGEGT. V lost 4 bases and J lost 4, with 10 bases in between. The CDR3 has 13 amino acids. The CDR3 spells CASSSTGITEAFF. The CDR3 DNA is TGTGCCAGCAGTTCCACAGGGATCACTGAAGCTTTCTTT.

J is TRBJ2-7 and V is TRBV30; D possibly corresponds to TRBD2 (6 bases). Between the trimmed V and J ends, which lost 5 bases and 2 bases, there was a span of 16 bases. The CDR3 has 14 residues. Per germline, CDR1 GTSNPN and CDR2 SVGIG (reference sequence). In DNA, the CDR3 is TGTGCCTGGTCCGAAGGACTACCCCCCTACGAGCAGTACTTC. It translates to CAWSEGLPPYEQYF.

There are many counts of this clonotype. The chain has TRBV5-1 and TRBJ2-2, with 8 nucleotides matching TRBD1. Per germline, CDR1 SGHRS and CDR2 YFSETQ. This CDR3 contains 15 residues. The V gene end was trimmed by 4 bases and the J gene end by 2 bases; junction bases not matched to a gene: 4. The CDR3 coding sequence is TGCGCCAGCAGCAAGGACAGGGCAAACACCGGGGAGCTGTTTTTT. It specifies CASSKDRANTGELFF.

The rearrangement joins TRBV10-3 to TRBJ1-5; 10 nucleotides match TRBD1. With V trimmed by 4 bases and J by 6 bases, 9 bases remained unmatched. In germline, CDR1 is ENHRY, CDR2 SYGVKD. This CDR3 has 16 amino acids. In DNA, the CDR3 is TGTGCCATCAGTGGCGGAGGGACAGGGGCAGGTCAGCCCCAGCATTTT. As protein: CAISGGGTGAGQPQHF.

This clonotype occurred many times. The CDR3 nucleotides are TGTGCCAGCAGTTTCGGTCAGAAAAACATTCAGTACTTC. The encoded protein is CASSFGQKNIQYF. This sequence joins TRBV12-3 or TRBV12-4 and TRBJ2-4; D gene uncertain. Trimming pared 3 bases from V and 4 bases from J, leaving 7 bases between. The CDR3 totals 13 residues.

This clonotype showed up many times. The chain combines TRBV6-2 or TRBV6-3 with TRBJ1-1; no clear D gene. The CDR3 contains 14 residues. The V end lost 8 bases, the J end lost 1 base, and 14 bases lay between the germline ends. Per germline, CDR1 MNHEY and CDR2 SVGEGT. CDR3 DNA: TGTGCCAGCCTGCCCACAGCTACGAACACTGAAGCTTTCTTT. Amino acids: CASLPTATNTEAFF.

In its sample, this clonotype was seen many times. This chain links TRBV12-3 or TRBV12-4 with TRBJ1-1; D is undetermined. The length of the CDR3 is 13 residues. V dropped 3 bases and J dropped 4 bases, with 9 bases sitting between them. CDR3 in amino acids: CASSFQEGTEAFF. DNA of the CDR3: TGTGCCAGCAGTTTTCAGGAGGGCACTGAAGCTTTCTTT.

This clonotype was seen at least ten times. V usage is TRBV5-6 and J usage is TRBJ2-7; D possibly corresponds to TRBD1 (6 bases). The ends were cut back, 0 bases at V and 5 bases at J, with 9 bases in the middle. CDR1 is SGHDT, CDR2 YYEEEE, per germline. The CDR3 runs to 13 residues. The CDR3 reads CASSLAGDNEQYF. CDR3 nucleotide sequence: TGTGCCAGCAGCTTGGCAGGGGACAACGAGCAGTACTTC.

This clonotype has ten or more counts. The chain carries TRBV7-3 and TRBJ2-2; D is ambiguous. Between the trimmed V and J ends, which lost 4 bases and 5 bases, there was a span of 8 bases. Germline assignment: CDR1 SGHTA and CDR2 FQGTGA. CDR3 length: 13 amino acids. This chain's CDR3 is CASSSQSTGELFF. The CDR3 coding sequence is TGTGCCAGCAGCTCCCAAAGTACCGGGGAGCTGTTTTTT.

There are a few counts of this clonotype. The genes are TRBV7-9 and TRBJ2-7; D ambiguous. From germline, CDR1 is SEHNR and CDR2 FQNEAQ (reference sequence). V was clipped by 4 bases and J by 2 bases, with 15 bases between them. The CDR3 contains 15 residues. In nucleotides, the CDR3 is TGTGCCAGCAGCTCCACCTTTCAGGAGACCTACGAGCAGTACTTC. Protein: CASSSTFQETYEQYF. The full variable domain, completed using reference TRBV7-9 and TRBJ2-7, is DTGVSQNPRHKITKRGQNVTFRCDPISEHNRLYWYRQTLGQGPEFLTYFQNEAQLEKSRLLSDRFSAERPKGSFSTLEIQRTEQGDSAMYLCASSSTFQETYEQYFGPGTRLTVT.

This clonotype was seen only a few times. The rearrangement links TRBV11-1 to TRBJ1-1; D gene ambiguous. There are 17 residues in the CDR3. The ends were cut back, 1 base at V and 2 bases at J, with 17 bases in the middle. Germline-derived CDR1 and CDR2 are SGHAT and FQDESV (reference sequence). The CDR3 sequence is CASSLGAAGKGNTEAFF. DNA for the CDR3: TGTGCCAGCAGCTTAGGGGCAGCCGGGAAGGGTAACACTGAAGCTTTCTTT.

This clonotype was seen repeatedly, ten times or more. The rearrangement uses TRBV6-2 or TRBV6-3 and TRBJ2-7; 7 positions agree with TRBD2. Trimming removed 5 bases from V and 2 bases from J; junction bases left unmatched: 3. Germline V gives CDR1 MNHEY, CDR2 SVGEGT. CDR3 size: 13 residues. The CDR3 region has the DNA TGTGCCAGCAGTAACGGACTAGCCTACGAGCAGTACTTC. Amino acid sequence: CASSNGLAYEQYF.